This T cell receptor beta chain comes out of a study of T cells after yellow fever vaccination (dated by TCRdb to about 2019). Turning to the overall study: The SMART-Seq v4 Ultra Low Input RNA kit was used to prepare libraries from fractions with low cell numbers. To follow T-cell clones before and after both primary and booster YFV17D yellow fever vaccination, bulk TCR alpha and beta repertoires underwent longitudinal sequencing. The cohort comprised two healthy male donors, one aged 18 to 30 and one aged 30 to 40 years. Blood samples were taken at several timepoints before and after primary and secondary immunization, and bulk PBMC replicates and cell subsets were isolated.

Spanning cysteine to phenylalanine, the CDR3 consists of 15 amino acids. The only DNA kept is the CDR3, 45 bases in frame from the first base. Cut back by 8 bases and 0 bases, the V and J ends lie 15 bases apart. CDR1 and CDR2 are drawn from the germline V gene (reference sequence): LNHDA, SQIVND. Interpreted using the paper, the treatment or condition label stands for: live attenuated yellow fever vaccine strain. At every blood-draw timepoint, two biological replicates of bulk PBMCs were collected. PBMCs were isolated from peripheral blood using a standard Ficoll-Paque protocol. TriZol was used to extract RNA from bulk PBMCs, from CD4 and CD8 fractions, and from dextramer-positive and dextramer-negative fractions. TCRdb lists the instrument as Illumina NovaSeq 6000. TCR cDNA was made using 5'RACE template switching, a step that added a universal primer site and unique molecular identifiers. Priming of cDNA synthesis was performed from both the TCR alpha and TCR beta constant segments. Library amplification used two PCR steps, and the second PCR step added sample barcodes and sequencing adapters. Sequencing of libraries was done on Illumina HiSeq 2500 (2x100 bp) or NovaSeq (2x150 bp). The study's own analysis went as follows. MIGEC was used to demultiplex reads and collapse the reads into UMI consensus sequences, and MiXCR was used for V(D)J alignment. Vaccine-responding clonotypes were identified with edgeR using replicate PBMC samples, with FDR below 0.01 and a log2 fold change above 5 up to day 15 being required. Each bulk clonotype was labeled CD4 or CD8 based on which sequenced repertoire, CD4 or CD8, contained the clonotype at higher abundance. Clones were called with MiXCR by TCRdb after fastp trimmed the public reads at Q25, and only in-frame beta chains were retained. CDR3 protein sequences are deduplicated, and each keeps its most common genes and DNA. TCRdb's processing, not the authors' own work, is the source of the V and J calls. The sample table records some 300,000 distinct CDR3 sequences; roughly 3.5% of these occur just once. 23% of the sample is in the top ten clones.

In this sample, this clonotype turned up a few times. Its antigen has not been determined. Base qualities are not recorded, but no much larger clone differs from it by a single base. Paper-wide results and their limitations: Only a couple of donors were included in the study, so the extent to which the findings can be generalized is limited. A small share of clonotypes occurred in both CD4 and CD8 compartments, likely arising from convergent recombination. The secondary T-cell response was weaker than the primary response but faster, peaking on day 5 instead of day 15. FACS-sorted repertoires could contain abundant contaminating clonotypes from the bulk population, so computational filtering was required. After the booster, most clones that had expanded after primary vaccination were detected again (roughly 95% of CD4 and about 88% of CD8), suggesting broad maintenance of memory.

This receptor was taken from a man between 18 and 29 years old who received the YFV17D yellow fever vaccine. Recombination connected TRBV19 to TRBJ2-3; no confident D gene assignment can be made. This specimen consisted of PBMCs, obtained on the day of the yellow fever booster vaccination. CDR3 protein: CASGPLSSSTDTQYF. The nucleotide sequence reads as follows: TGTGCCAGTGGCCCGTTGTCGTCTAGCACAGATACGCAGTATTTT.